The subject of this entry is one T cell receptor (beta chain). Preparing the TCRbeta library involved the use of unique molecular identifiers. TCRdb re-called the PCR reads through MiXCR, storing one row per CDR3 protein. This table holds hundreds of thousands of distinct CDR3 sequences, 16% found once. This record comes from a study of T-cell reconstitution after alpha-beta-depleted transplantation in children. The receptor was isolated from a human donor who donated a stem cell graft to a child with acute myeloid leukemia. Sequenced here: PBMCs from the stem cell graft donor, sampled from the stem cell graft.

The CDR3 bases are TGTGCCAGCGTGAACAGGGCCGCAGATACGCAGTATTTT. Translating it yields CASVNRAADTQYF. V gene TRBV12-3 or TRBV12-4 combines with J gene TRBJ2-3; a weak D match, TRBD1 (6 bases). The germline V and J ends were trimmed by 8 bases and 4 bases, with 13 bases remaining between them. This CDR3 comprises 13 residues.